This is a list of T cell receptor beta chains from one sample in a study of identical twins. TCRdb fed the 5' RACE reads into MiXCR, producing one record per CDR3 protein. The table lists 1,800,000 or so distinct CDR3 sequences, about 30% of them singletons. The sequenced material came from cord blood. All receptors derive from a newborn girl in good health. The CDR3 runs from the conserved cysteine through the conserved F or W. D genes are given only for firm matches. Rows give clone size only sometimes, using once, few, many, or a class for an expanded clone.

size	V	J	D	CDR3	DNA
.	TRBV20-1	TRBJ2-5	TRBD1	CSATRDRLQETQYF	TGCAGTGCTACCAGGGACAGACTCCAAGAGACCCAGTACTTC
few	TRBV7-2	TRBJ1-3	.	CASSLAIGENTIYF	TGTGCCAGCAGCTTAGCGATCGGGGAGAACACCATATATTTT
many	TRBV25-1	TRBJ2-7	.	CASTSGTTYEQYF	TGTGCCAGCACGTCCGGGACAACCTACGAGCAGTACTTC
.	TRBV10-3	TRBJ1-5	.	CAISERVVDQPQHF	TGTGCCATCAGTGAGCGCGTAGTGGATCAGCCCCAGCATTTT
.	TRBV6-1	TRBJ2-5	.	CASRTGGFPKETQYF	TGTGCCAGCAGGACGGGCGGGTTCCCGAAAGAGACCCAGTACTTC
.	TRBV7-9	TRBJ2-7	.	CASSLDVYEQDF	TGTGCCAGCAGCTTAGACGTGTACGAGCAGGACTTC
.	TRBV27	TRBJ2-7	TRBD1	CASSADRFDEQYF	TGTGCCAGCAGTGCGGACAGGTTCGATGAGCAGTACTTC
.	TRBV7-9	TRBJ1-2	TRBD1	CASSRDRGEANYGYTF	TGTGCCAGCAGCAGGGACAGGGGAGAAGCTAACTATGGCTACACCTTC
few	TRBV3-1	TRBJ1-1	.	CASSQDSWNTEAFF	TGTGCCAGCAGCCAAGACAGCTGGAACACTGAAGCTTTCTTT
.	TRBV5-1	TRBJ1-2	.	CASSFWTNYGNTF	TGCGCCAGCAGCTTTTGGACTAACTATGGCAACACCTTC
.	TRBV3-1	TRBJ2-1	TRBD2	CASSRPGGSSYNEQFF	TGTGCCAGCAGCCGACCGGGGGGAAGTTCCTACAATGAGCAGTTCTTC
few	TRBV3-1	TRBJ2-1	TRBD2	CASSQDRTSAFVNEQFF	TGTGCCAGCAGCCAAGATAGGACTAGCGCCTTCGTCAATGAGCAGTTCTTC
many	TRBV11-2	TRBJ2-5	TRBD1	CASSLSFRQGKETQYF	TGTGCCAGCAGCTTATCCTTTAGACAGGGGAAGGAGACCCAGTACTTC
.	TRBV2	TRBJ2-2	TRBD2	CASTLSGGPNTGELFF	TGTGCCAGCACCCTTAGCGGGGGCCCGAACACCGGGGAGCTGTTTTTT
.	TRBV9	TRBJ2-7	.	CASSVGGLHCEQYF	TGTGCCAGCAGCGTGGGTGGGCTCCATTGCGAGCAGTACTTC
many	TRBV6-5	TRBJ2-7	TRBD2	CASSYSTSGFLYEQYF	TGTGCCAGCAGTTACTCGACTAGCGGATTCTTATACGAGCAGTACTTC
.	TRBV11-2	TRBJ2-1	TRBD2	CASSYGLAGGDEQFF	TGTGCCAGCAGTTACGGACTAGCGGGGGGGGATGAGCAGTTCTTC
.	TRBV12-3/TRBV12-4	TRBJ2-4	TRBD1	CASSFTGDAKNIQYF	TGTGCCAGCAGTTTCACAGGGGACGCCAAAAACATTCAGTACTTC
few	TRBV7-2	TRBJ2-2	TRBD2	CASSLLLAGGPGELFF	TGTGCCAGCAGCTTATTACTAGCGGGGGGCCCCGGGGAGCTGTTTTTT
.	TRBV20-1	TRBJ2-2	.	CSARRQDVFTGELFF	TGCAGTGCTAGGCGTCAGGATGTGTTCACCGGGGAGCTGTTTTTT
many	TRBV6-6	TRBJ2-3	.	CASAGTDTQYF	TGTGCCAGCGCGGGCACAGATACGCAGTATTTT
few	TRBV3-1	TRBJ2-3	.	CASTGSPTDTQYF	TGTGCCAGCACGGGTTCGCCCACAGATACGCAGTATTTT
.	TRBV20-1	TRBJ1-1	TRBD1	CSARGNRGRIEAFF	TGCAGTGCTAGGGGAAACAGGGGGAGGATTGAAGCTTTCTTT
.	TRBV20-1	TRBJ2-7	.	CSARLAVIAYNEQYF	TGCAGTGCTAGACTAGCTGTAATTGCCTACAATGAGCAGTACTTC
.	TRBV7-6	TRBJ2-2	.	CASSSIGLLTGELFF	TGTGCCAGCAGCTCAATCGGTCTCCTGACCGGGGAGCTGTTTTTT
.	TRBV19	TRBJ2-7	TRBD1	CASSGRQGDYEQYF	TGTGCCAGTAGTGGTCGACAGGGTGACTACGAGCAGTACTTC
many	TRBV7-7	TRBJ2-3	.	CASSSQRDSDTQYF	TGTGCTAGCAGCTCCCAAAGAGACTCGGATACGCAGTATTTT
.	TRBV28	TRBJ2-5	TRBD2	CASSSVLSGGSREQYF	TGTGCCAGCAGTTCAGTTCTTAGTGGCGGGAGTAGGGAGCAGTACTTC
few	TRBV4-2	TRBJ2-1	TRBD2	CASSHLSGPSGGAYNEQFF	TGTGCCAGCAGCCACCTAAGCGGGCCTAGCGGGGGGGCCTACAATGAGCAGTTCTTC
few	TRBV5-1	TRBJ2-1	.	CASSPRDGLHNEQFF	TGCGCCAGCAGCCCCCGGGACGGCCTCCACAATGAGCAGTTCTTC
.	TRBV10-2	TRBJ2-5	TRBD2	CASSLQTSGGWAQYF	TGCGCCAGCAGCCTACAGACTAGCGGGGGTTGGGCCCAGTACTTC
.	TRBV5-4	TRBJ2-5	.	CASSLGGGDGDQYF	TGTGCCAGCAGCTTGGGTGGGGGTGACGGTGACCAGTACTTC
few	TRBV24-1	TRBJ2-1	TRBD2	CATSENTSGSRLHNEQFF	TGTGCCACCAGTGAAAATACTAGCGGCAGCCGACTCCACAATGAGCAGTTCTTC
once	TRBV20-1	TRBJ1-1	.	CSARKRAQAEAFF	TGCAGTGCTAGAAAGCGGGCCCAAGCTGAAGCTTTCTTT
.	TRBV29-1	TRBJ1-2	.	CSAEGDNYGYTF	TGCAGCGCTGAAGGAGACAACTATGGCTACACCTTC
few	TRBV24-1	TRBJ2-3	TRBD1	CATSAQGARDTQYF	TGTGCCACCAGTGCACAGGGGGCGCGAGATACGCAGTATTTT
few	TRBV7-2	TRBJ1-6	.	CASRPRQSSYNSPLHF	TGTGCCAGCAGACCCCGACAGAGCTCCTATAATTCACCCCTCCACTTT
.	TRBV28	TRBJ1-2	TRBD1	CASSPYLTGYGYTF	TGTGCCAGCAGTCCTTACCTGACAGGGTATGGCTACACCTTC
.	TRBV5-1	TRBJ2-3	TRBD2	CASSLRTSGRDPDTQYF	TGCGCCAGCAGCTTGAGGACTAGCGGGAGGGACCCAGATACGCAGTATTTT
.	TRBV20-1	TRBJ1-6	.	CSARDVGGSPLHF	TGCAGTGCTAGAGATGTAGGGGGATCACCCCTCCACTTT
.	TRBV20-1	TRBJ2-7	.	CSAAQGSTSYEQYF	TGCAGTGCGGCTCAGGGATCTACTTCCTACGAGCAGTACTTC
.	TRBV5-1	TRBJ2-3	TRBD2	CASSPGLAGGQDTQYF	TGCGCCAGCAGCCCGGGACTAGCGGGGGGGCAAGATACGCAGTATTTT
.	TRBV7-9	TRBJ2-7	TRBD1	CASSLKSWGDRDYEQYF	TGTGCCAGCAGCTTAAAGTCATGGGGGGACAGGGACTACGAGCAGTACTTC
few	TRBV10-3	TRBJ2-1	.	CAVRPGTSSYNEQFF	TGTGCCGTCCGACCGGGAACAAGCTCCTACAATGAGCAGTTCTTC
few	TRBV19	TRBJ2-3	.	CASSHPAADTQYF	TGTGCCAGTAGCCACCCCGCGGCAGATACGCAGTATTTT
.	TRBV7-8	TRBJ2-2	TRBD2	CASSLVGSTSGTGELFF	TGTGCCAGCAGCTTAGTAGGGAGTACTAGCGGCACCGGGGAGCTGTTTTTT
.	TRBV28	TRBJ2-7	TRBD1	CASSFRDRGWYEQYF	TGTGCCAGCAGTTTCCGGGACAGGGGTTGGTACGAGCAGTACTTC
few	TRBV2	TRBJ2-1	.	CAGKGGPSYNEQFF	TGTGCCGGAAAGGGGGGGCCCTCCTACAATGAGCAGTTCTTC
many	TRBV28	TRBJ2-5	.	CASRPKIQETQYF	TGTGCCAGCAGGCCTAAAATCCAAGAGACCCAGTACTTC
few	TRBV30	TRBJ2-3	.	CAWSSDDTQYF	TGTGCCTGGAGTTCAGACGATACGCAGTATTTT
.	TRBV9	TRBJ1-4	TRBD1	CASSVAPQGAGDEKLFF	TGTGCCAGCAGCGTAGCTCCCCAGGGGGCGGGAGACGAAAAACTGTTTTTT
.	TRBV2	TRBJ1-1	.	CASRPDSLNTEAFF	TGTGCCAGCAGGCCTGACAGTTTGAACACTGAAGCTTTCTTT
.	TRBV29-1	TRBJ2-7	TRBD2	CSVRSGLSYEQYF	TGCAGCGTTCGTAGCGGGTTGTCCTACGAGCAGTACTTC
.	TRBV28	TRBJ2-7	.	CASSLFPTGYERYF	TGTGCCAGCAGTTTATTCCCAACGGGCTACGAGCGGTACTTC
.	TRBV6-6	TRBJ1-6	TRBD1	CASSLDRATNSPLHF	TGTGCCAGCAGTTTGGACAGGGCCACTAATTCACCCCTCCACTTT
few	TRBV5-4	TRBJ2-3	.	CASSLESSVDTQYF	TGTGCCAGCAGCTTGGAGTCTAGCGTAGATACGCAGTATTTT
few	TRBV18	TRBJ2-7	.	CASSVTGASHEQYF	TGTGCCAGCTCAGTCACCGGGGCCTCCCACGAGCAGTACTTC
few	TRBV28	TRBJ1-1	.	CASSFGGAAFF	TGTGCCAGCAGTTTTGGGGGGGCTGCTTTCTTT
.	TRBV11-3	TRBJ2-2	.	CASSSTSSVNTGELFF	TGTGCCAGCAGCTCCACTTCTAGCGTCAACACCGGGGAGCTGTTTTTT
.	TRBV7-2	TRBJ1-1	TRBD1	CASSRDRAEKAFF	TGTGCCAGCAGCCGCGACAGGGCGGAAAAAGCTTTCTTT